These 9 T cell receptor beta chains were all obtained from the same sample, sequenced in a study of technical replicates of blood from a few donors. The data were produced by immunoSEQ multiplex PCR, yet TCRdb's version contains in-frame clones alone and is incomplete. This table has around 77,000 clones, roughly 89% appearing once. Specimen: T cells isolated from PBMCs. These receptors were collected from a human donor in good health.

The chain recombines TRBV6-1 with TRBJ1-1; D might be TRBD1 (6 bases). Trimming pared 5 bases from V and 0 bases from J, leaving 10 bases between. Germline V gene lookup returns CDR1 MNHNS and CDR2 SASEGT. This CDR3 region has 14 residues. The DNA for the CDR3 is TGTGCCAGCAGTTTCGGACAGCTGAACACTGAAGCTTTCTTT. Translation: CASSFGQLNTEAFF.

This rearrangement joins TRBV27 to TRBJ2-7, with TRBD2 identical over 14 bases. The V and J ends lost 5 bases and 6 bases, in that order; junction bases with no gene match: 9. The CDR3 runs 16 residues. The germline V gene encodes CDR1 MNHEY and CDR2 SMNVEV (reference sequence). CDR3 DNA sequence: TGTGCCAGCAGTCAAGGACTAGCGGGAGGTAACCTCGAGCAGTACTTC. Residues: CASSQGLAGGNLEQYF.

The chain combines TRBV6-1 with TRBJ1-2, with a weak D call TRBD1 (5 bases). CDR1 is MNHNS, CDR2 SASEGT, per germline. This CDR3 has 12 amino acids. V lost 4 bases to trimming and J lost 6 bases, with 9 bases between them. CDR3 amino acids: CASSVGGNGYTF. The CDR3, as DNA: TGTGCCAGCAGTGTGGGGGGGAATGGCTACACCTTC.

This rearrangement joins TRBV9 to TRBJ2-3; 7 positions agree with TRBD2. The CDR3 loop spans 17 amino acids. V gave up 0 bases and J gave up 5 bases; unmatched junction bases: 12. Germline loops: CDR1 SGDLS, CDR2 YYNGEE. CDR3: CASSVGTFPREKDTQYF. The CDR3 bases are TGTGCCAGCAGCGTAGGGACCTTTCCGCGGGAGAAAGATACGCAGTATTTT.

The chain combines TRBV5-4 with TRBJ1-2; 7 bases match TRBD1. CDR1 and CDR2 from the germline V gene are SGHNT and YYREEE (reference sequence). The length of the CDR3 is 13 residues. V lost 4 bases to trimming and J lost 8 bases; unmatched junction nucleotides: 8. The CDR3 region is CASSLWTGQGYTF. Written as DNA, the CDR3 is TGTGCCAGCAGCCTGTGGACAGGTCAAGGCTACACCTTC.

The chain is built from TRBV7-9 and TRBJ1-2; D is unresolved. This CDR3 spans 15 amino acids. V was trimmed by 4 bases and J by 8 bases, leaving 20 bases between them. CDR1 is SEHNR, CDR2 FQNEAQ, per germline (reference sequence). This chain's CDR3 is CASSYPGANAIGYTF. In nucleotides, the CDR3 is TGTGCCAGCAGCTACCCGGGAGCGAATGCTATCGGCTACACCTTC.

J is TRBJ1-3 and V is TRBV13; D is possibly TRBD1 (6 bases). Germline CDR1 PRHDT, CDR2 FYEKMQ (reference sequence). The CDR3 spans 13 residues. The V end was cut by 4 bases, the J end by 6 bases, with 10 bases between. The CDR3 is CASSSDRLNTIYF. The CDR3 DNA reads as TGTGCCAGCAGCTCAGACAGGCTAAACACCATATATTTT.

J is TRBJ1-5 and V is TRBV10-3; TRBD1 aligns across 7 bases. CDR3 length equals 14 residues. Germline V CDR1 and CDR2: ENHRY, SYGVKD. With 6 bases clipped from V and 6 bases from J, the junction kept 8 bases outside the gene matches. In DNA, the CDR3 is TGTGCCATCAGCCCTAGGCAGGGGGTTCAGCCCCAGCATTTT. Its protein product is CAISPRQGVQPQHF.

The CDR3 region has the DNA TGTGCCTCACGGCCACAGGGGGGCTTGAACACTGAAGCTTTCTTT. Translating gives CASRPQGGLNTEAFF. The chain employs TRBV27 and TRBJ1-1, with 8 bases aligning to TRBD1. Germline CDR1 MNHEY, CDR2 SMNVEV (reference sequence). The V gene end was trimmed by 11 bases and the J gene end by 0 bases; junction bases not matched to a gene: 11. The CDR3 contains 15 residues.